This T cell receptor beta chain was identified during a study of cytomegalovirus exposure and HLA in healthy donors. Germline-derived CDR1 and CDR2 are LGHNA and YNFKEQ. The J segment lost 9 bases and the V segment lost 0 bases, leaving 7 bases of the junction unmatched. The CDR3 loop spans 16 amino acids. A word on this clone: What it recognizes is unknown.

The study, taken as a whole, reports: Rarity characterized most TCR sequences, yet some public TCRs appeared in many donors.

Researchers ran the PCR with 60 Vbeta and 13 Jbeta primers. Clones were read by immunoSEQ multiplex PCR, and TCRdb kept only the in-frame ones, dropping some. The sample lists about 160,000 clones, about 76% seen once, with about 2.1% in the top ten. The sample taken for sequencing was PBMCs. The chain uses TRBV4-2 and TRBJ2-3; TRBD2 agrees at 12 bases. The receptor's source is a female donor in good health and CMV-seronegative. Here the CDR3 DNA reads TGTGCCAGCAGCCAAGATACTAGCGGGAGGCTAGGGACGCAGTATTTT. This sequence encodes CASSQDTSGRLGTQYF.